These 18 T cell receptor beta chains were sequenced from one sample in a study of post-analysis software for immune sequencing data (dated by TCRdb to 2013 to 2016). General conclusions and limits of the study: A few TRBV segments, including TRBV5-6, TRBV5-1 and TRBV20-1, were significantly more frequent in patients than controls.

Antigens of these TCRs are unknown. Library prep was done by PCR. TCRdb names Illumina HiSeq 2500 as the instrument used. Unique molecular identifiers were incorporated into TCR beta cDNA libraries to reduce PCR and sequencing biases. Starting from the raw public reads, TCRdb applied fastp trimming at Q25, assembled clones with MiXCR and retained in-frame beta chains. Each entry is one CDR3 protein sequence, shown with its most common DNA and genes. The table for this sample lists roughly 670,000 distinct CDR3 sequences; over 45% of them were counted only once. Approximately 10% of the sample is in the top ten clones. The sequenced material came from blood. These receptors all stem from a girl aged 2-15 years with multiple sclerosis.

V gene TRBV5-4 combines with J gene TRBJ2-7, with a tentative D call TRBD1 (6 bases). The V gene's germline CDR1 is SGHNT and CDR2 YYREEE (reference sequence). The CDR3 totals 15 residues. The V gene lost 0 bases and the J gene lost 2 bases, with 12 bases spanning the gap. CDR3 amino acids: CASSLDLGATYEQYF. In nucleotides, the CDR3 is TGTGCCAGCAGCTTGGATCTGGGGGCGACCTACGAGCAGTACTTC.

This clonotype has a handful of counts. CDR3 coding DNA: TGCAGTGCTCAGGGGACAGGGGGCGTTCATGAGCAGTTCTTC. It yields the protein CSAQGTGGVHEQFF. The rearrangement uses TRBV20-1 and TRBJ2-1; 12 nucleotides line up with TRBD1. Unmatched junction bases numbered 7, after V lost 5 bases and J lost 8 bases. CDR3 length: 14 residues. Germline CDR1 and CDR2: DFQATT and SNEGSKA (reference sequence).

In its sample, this clonotype was seen once. The chain combines TRBV12-3 or TRBV12-4 with TRBJ1-2; D gene ambiguous. V lost 5 bases, J lost 4 bases, and 11 bases lay in between. The CDR3 extends over 13 amino acids. The CDR3 bases are TGTGCCAGCAGTCCGGCGTCTGTCTATGGCTACACCTTC. This encodes CASSPASVYGYTF.

The V call is TRBV4-3, the J call TRBJ2-3, with no clear D. Between the trimmed V and J ends, which lost 1 base and 6 bases, there was a span of 8 bases. The germline V gene encodes CDR1 LGHNA and CDR2 YSLEER. There are 13 residues in the CDR3. DNA for the CDR3: TGCGCCAGCAGCCAAGTTGAAGCTGATACGCAGTATTTT. This sequence encodes CASSQVEADTQYF.

The genes are TRBV20-1 and TRBJ2-3; 8 bases match TRBD2. CDR1 DFQATT and CDR2 SNEGSKA come from the germline V gene (reference sequence). V lost 4 bases and J lost 1; bases outside the gene matches: 10. The CDR3 length is 16 residues. In DNA, the CDR3 is TGCAGTGCTAAGGGGATCCAGACTAGCGGCACAGATACGCAGTATTTT. Its protein is CSAKGIQTSGTDTQYF.

The chain recombines TRBV5-1 with TRBJ2-3; D is unresolved. The CDR3 covers 13 residues. V lost 4 bases and J 6 bases, leaving 12 bases between the germline ends. The germline V gene encodes CDR1 SGHRS and CDR2 YFSETQ. CDR3 DNA: TGCGCCAGCAGCCTCTCAGGTCGGGATACGCAGTATTTT. It is translated as CASSLSGRDTQYF.

The chain joins TRBV5-5 to TRBJ2-2; D possibly corresponds to TRBD1 (5 bases). The CDR3 runs to 17 residues. Trimming removed 1 base at V and 3 bases at J, with 16 bases between. Germline V gives CDR1 SGHKS, CDR2 YYEKEE (reference sequence). CDR3 residues: CASSLRKYGAHTGELFF. The CDR3 DNA reads TGTGCCAGCAGCTTGAGGAAGTATGGGGCACACACCGGGGAGCTGTTTTTT. The variable domain in full, with the rest retrieved from reference TRBV5-5 and TRBJ2-2, is DAGVTQSPTHLIKTRGQQVTLRCSPISGHKSVSWYQQVLGQGPQFIFQYYEKEERGRGNFPDRFSARQFPNYSSELNVNALLLGDSALYLCASSLRKYGAHTGELFFGEGSRLTVL.

V gene TRBV28 combines with J gene TRBJ2-1; 11 bases fit TRBD2. The trim removed 5 bases at V and 2 bases at J, leaving 2 bases unmatched. This CDR3 spans 15 amino acids. CDR1 and CDR2 (germline): MDHEN, SYDVKM. The CDR3 bases are TGTGCCAGCAGTCAACTAGCGGGAGCCTACAATGAGCAGTTCTTC. It codes for CASSQLAGAYNEQFF.

This clonotype was seen a few times. The rearrangement links TRBV6-5 to TRBJ1-1; D perhaps matches TRBD1 (6 bases). This CDR3 has 13 residues. CDR1 MNHEY and CDR2 SVGAGI come from the germline V gene. V lost 5 bases and J lost 4, with 11 bases in between. The CDR3 sequence: CASSPGVSTEAFF. The CDR3 DNA sequence: TGTGCCAGCAGTCCAGGGGTTAGCACTGAAGCTTTCTTT.

This rearrangement joins TRBV4-1 to TRBJ2-3; TRBD2 aligns across 13 bases. V trimming: 2 bases; J trimming: 5 bases; junction bases outside the gene matches: 10. CDR3 length equals 18 residues. The germline V gene has CDR1 MGHRA and CDR2 YSYEKL. CDR3 bases: TGCGCCAGCAGCCAAACCGAACTAGCGGGAGGGAATGGAGATACGCAGTATTTT. It yields the protein CASSQTELAGGNGDTQYF.

The J gene is TRBJ1-5, the V gene TRBV6-2 or TRBV6-3, with D possibly matching TRBD1 (5 bases). Germline V CDR1 and CDR2: MNHEY, SVGEGT. This CDR3 has 16 residues. V lost 0 bases and J lost 2, with 11 bases in between. The DNA for the CDR3 is TGTGCCAGCAGTTACTCGAAGGGCAGGGGCAATCAGCCCCAGCATTTT. It translates to CASSYSKGRGNQPQHF.

V usage is TRBV5-1 and J usage is TRBJ2-5; D might be TRBD2 (5 bases). The CDR3 length is 13 residues. With 0 bases removed from V and 11 bases from J, the gap between germline ends came to 14 bases. The germline V gene has CDR1 SGHRS and CDR2 YFSETQ. CDR3 DNA sequence: TGCGCCAGCAGCTTGGCGAAAACGTGGGAGCAGTACTTC. Translating gives CASSLAKTWEQYF. Combining the CDR3 with reference TRBV5-1 and TRBJ2-5 gives the whole variable domain KAGVTQTPRYLIKTRGQQVTLSCSPISGHRSVSWYQQTPGQGLQFLFEYFSETQRNKGNFPGRFSGRQFSNSRSEMNVSTLELGDSALYLCASSLAKTWEQYFGPGTRLLVL.

The chain employs TRBV20-1 and TRBJ2-3; 7 positions match TRBD2. J was trimmed by 3 bases and V by 7 bases; bases with no gene match: 13. The CDR3 is made up of 15 amino acids. The germline V gene has CDR1 DFQATT and CDR2 SNEGSKA (reference sequence). CDR3 region: CSVQASGGPTDTQYF. For the CDR3, the DNA is TGCAGTGTTCAGGCGTCGGGGGGACCGACAGATACGCAGTATTTT.

This chain uses TRBV6-5 with TRBJ2-5, with D uncertain. The V gene lost 2 bases and the J gene lost 4 bases, with 8 bases spanning the gap. Germline V CDR1 and CDR2: MNHEY, SVGAGI. The CDR3 totals 13 residues. CDR3 residues: CASSYPSGETQYF. In DNA, the CDR3 is TGTGCCAGCAGTTACCCGAGTGGAGAGACCCAGTACTTC.

The CDR3 coding sequence is TGTGCCAGCAGCCAATCACAGGCAGTGCCTTACGAGCAGTACTTC. Its protein product is CASSQSQAVPYEQYF. The chain has TRBV3-1 and TRBJ2-7; tentatively, D is TRBD1 (5 bases). Trimming stripped 2 bases from V and 4 bases from J, with 15 bases between. The CDR3 totals 15 residues. Germline CDR1 is LGHDT and CDR2 is YNNKEL (reference sequence).

To note about this clonotype: Sequence at one end of the junction differs from germline and may be a read error. The chain has TRBV3-1 and TRBJ2-5, with D perhaps matching TRBD1 (6 bases). Germline CDR1 and CDR2: LGHDT and YNNKEL (reference sequence). The CDR3 runs 14 residues. The CDR3 DNA reads as TGTGCCAACAGCCTAGGACAGTTTTTGGAGACCCAGTACTTC. Amino acids: CANSLGQFLETQYF.

The chain employs TRBV12-3 or TRBV12-4 and TRBJ1-5, with D perhaps matching TRBD1 (5 bases). Trimming cost V 3 bases and J 0 bases, with 12 bases left between them. The CDR3 loop spans 16 amino acids. As DNA, the CDR3 is TGTGCCAGCAGTTTCAGGGTCGGGAGTAGCAATCAGCCCCAGCATTTT. Translation: CASSFRVGSSNQPQHF.

The chain combines TRBV20-1 with TRBJ1-2; possible D gene TRBD1, 6 bases. CDR1 is DFQATT and CDR2 is SNEGSKA in the germline V gene (reference sequence). V was clipped by 6 bases and J by 6 bases, with 20 bases between them. This CDR3 is 14 amino acids long. The CDR3 DNA sequence: TGCAGTGCGCTGTGGGAGGGGGGAGGGAATGGCTACACCTTC. Its protein is CSALWEGGGNGYTF.